Following are 2 T cell receptor beta chains from one sample sequenced in a study of T cells in Graves' hyperthyroidism and ophthalmopathy. Template material for amplifying TCR beta CDR3 regions consisted of RNA transcripts. First-round RT-PCR with HTBI primers amplified the TCR CDR3 region. TCRdb reprocessed the multiplex PCR reads via MiXCR and lists one record per CDR3 protein. Of some 490,000 distinct CDR3 sequences listed, 15% to 20% were seen once; the top ten hold about 29%. Sequencing was done on a sample of blood. The receptors were gathered from a woman aged 25-40 years with Graves' ophthalmopathy.

The rearrangement joins TRBV11-3 to TRBJ2-2; a possible D gene is TRBD1 (5 bases). This CDR3 comprises 15 residues. V was clipped by 5 bases and J by 3 bases, with 13 bases between them. Germline lookup yields CDR1 SGHNT and CDR2 YENEEA. CDR3 nucleotides: TGTGCCAGCAGCCCTCCCGGACAACACACCGGGGAGCTGTTTTTT. Amino acids: CASSPPGQHTGELFF.

This chain joins TRBV4-3 and TRBJ2-4; D uncertain. Germline CDR1 LGHNA, CDR2 YSLEER. The CDR3 sequence is 16 residues long. Trimming removed 0 bases from V and 0 bases from J, with 9 bases in between. CDR3 amino acids: CASSQDRVLAKNIQYF. CDR3 DNA: TGCGCCAGCAGCCAAGATAGGGTTCTAGCCAAAAACATTCAGTACTTC.